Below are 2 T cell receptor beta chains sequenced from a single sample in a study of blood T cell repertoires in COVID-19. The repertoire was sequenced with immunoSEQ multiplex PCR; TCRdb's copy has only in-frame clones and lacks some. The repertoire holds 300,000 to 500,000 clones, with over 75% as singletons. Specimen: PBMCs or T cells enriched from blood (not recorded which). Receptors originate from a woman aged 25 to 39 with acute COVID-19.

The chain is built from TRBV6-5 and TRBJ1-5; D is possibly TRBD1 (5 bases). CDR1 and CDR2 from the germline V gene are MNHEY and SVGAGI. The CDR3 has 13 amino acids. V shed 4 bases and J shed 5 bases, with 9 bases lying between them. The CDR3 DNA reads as TGTGCCAGCAGTTCAGGGTACCATCAGCCCCAGCATTTT. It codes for CASSSGYHQPQHF.

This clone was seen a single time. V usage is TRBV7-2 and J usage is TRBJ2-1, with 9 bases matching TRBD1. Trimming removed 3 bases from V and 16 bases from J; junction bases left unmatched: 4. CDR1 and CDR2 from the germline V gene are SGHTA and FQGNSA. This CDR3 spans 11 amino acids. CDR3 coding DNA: TGTGCCAGCAGCTTGGGGACAGGGTACTTCTTC. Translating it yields CASSLGTGYFF.